This T cell receptor (beta chain) was recorded in a study of cytomegalovirus exposure and HLA in healthy donors. Study-level results: A later analysis reported that several of the most significant clusters appeared to be linked to common viral pathogens, among them Epstein-Barr virus. Cytomegalovirus-associated TCR beta chains were listed, numbering 164. Across donors, sequencing depth was assumed by presence/absence analyses to be roughly uniform. A later analysis linked a missense DCLRE1C variant to TCR beta V- and J-gene trimming.

Germline V gene sequence: CDR1 MGHDK, CDR2 SYGVNS. The CDR3 has 13 residues. To note about this clone: As yet, its antigen is unknown.

PCR amplification relied on 60 Vbeta primers (plus 13 Jbeta primers). Profiled with immunoSEQ multiplex PCR; TCRdb holds only in-frame clones, not every one. The sample lists about 130,000 clones; around 83% were seen once. This chain connects TRBV25-1 to TRBJ2-5; D not certain. The J call is in doubt because the DNA end fits TRBJ2-7 better. Sequenced material: PBMCs. This receptor was obtained from a girl aged 2 to 9 in good health and CMV-seronegative. In DNA, the CDR3 is TGTGCCAGCAGTGCAGGTGACCTCTACGAGCAGTACTTC. Its translation: CASSAGDLYEQYF.